The 10 T cell receptor beta chains reported below all come from one sample, sequenced in a study of blood T cell repertoires in COVID-19. TCRdb's copy holds only in-frame clones and misses some; the assay was immunoSEQ multiplex PCR. The sample shows about 200,000 clones, 85% to 90% of them seen only once. Sequencing input: peripheral blood. These receptors were obtained from a man older than 75 with acute or convalescent COVID-19.

V gene TRBV10-3 combines with J gene TRBJ2-7; maybe TRBD1 (6 bases). V was shortened by 7 bases and J by 3 bases, with 13 bases between the two germline ends. Germline V gene lookup returns CDR1 ENHRY and CDR2 SYGVKD. The CDR3 totals 13 residues. DNA for the CDR3: TGTGCCATCAATCCGGGACAAAACTACGAGCAGTACTTC. Encoded protein: CAINPGQNYEQYF.

J is TRBJ2-3 and V is TRBV2; 8 bases match TRBD1. The CDR3 consists of 15 residues. Looked up from germline, CDR1 is SNHLY and CDR2 is FYNNEI. After removal of 6 bases from V and 2 bases from J, the junction contained 7 bases not matched to a gene. The CDR3 reads CASRADRGNTDTQYF. The CDR3 DNA follows: TGTGCCAGCAGAGCCGACAGGGGCAACACAGATACGCAGTATTTT.

The rearrangement uses TRBV5-8 and TRBJ1-2; TRBD1 agrees at 9 bases. Germline assignment: CDR1 SGHTS and CDR2 YDEGEE. V shed 5 bases and J 8 bases; nucleotides not matched to a gene: 10. This CDR3 is 14 amino acids long. The CDR3 DNA follows: TGTGCCAGCAGGCAGGGACAGGGTACGGAGGGCTACACCTTC. Its protein is CASRQGQGTEGYTF.

The chain couples TRBV7-3 to TRBJ2-3; TRBD1 matches at 7 bases. V lost 0 bases, J lost 2 bases, and 5 bases stayed unmatched. Germline V CDR1 and CDR2: SGHTA, FQGTGA. The CDR3 loop spans 16 amino acids. CDR3 in DNA: TGTGCCAGCAGCTTAACGGGGAAGGGGGCCACAGATACGCAGTATTTT. It codes for CASSLTGKGATDTQYF.

V and J are TRBV27 and TRBJ1-2, with 7 bases fitting TRBD1. The V and J ends lost 5 bases and 8 bases, in that order; junction bases with no gene match: 8. This CDR3 has 13 residues. Germline loops: CDR1 MNHEY, CDR2 SMNVEV (reference sequence). The CDR3 sequence: CASSPRQGRGYTF. In DNA, the CDR3 is TGTGCCAGCAGTCCCCGACAGGGACGGGGCTACACCTTC.

The V gene is TRBV10-2, the J gene TRBJ2-1, with a weak D call TRBD2 (6 bases). V was pared by 0 bases and J by 2 bases, with 14 bases between. The CDR3 length is 17 residues. Germline lookup yields CDR1 WSHSY and CDR2 SAAADI. CDR3 nucleotide sequence: TGCGCCAGCAGTGAGTCGATTCCCGGGAGCCCCTACAATGAGCAGTTCTTC. Protein: CASSESIPGSPYNEQFF.

The chain has TRBV6-5 and TRBJ2-7; the match to TRBD2 covers 8 bases. The CDR3 length is 15 residues. The trim removed 0 bases at V and 6 bases at J, leaving 7 bases unmatched. Germline V CDR1 and CDR2: MNHEY, SVGAGI. The CDR3 loop reads CASSYSPASGLEQYF. CDR3 nucleotides: TGTGCCAGCAGTTACTCTCCGGCTAGCGGGCTCGAGCAGTACTTC.

Here the CDR3 reads CAWSVFKGAGANVLTF. CDR3 nucleotides: TGTGCCTGGAGTGTGTTCAAGGGGGCTGGGGCCAACGTCCTGACTTTC. This rearrangement joins TRBV30 to TRBJ2-6; TRBD1 might be the D (6 bases). The CDR3 totals 16 residues. V gave up 0 bases and J gave up 2 bases, with 11 bases separating them. The germline CDR1 and CDR2 sequences are GTSNPN and SVGIG (reference sequence).

In this sample, this clone turned up a few times. The chain links TRBV18 to TRBJ2-3, with D possibly matching TRBD2 (5 bases). CDR1 is KGHSH and CDR2 is LQKENI in the germline V gene. The CDR3 runs to 14 residues. V dropped 8 bases and J dropped 0 bases, with 12 bases sitting between them. CDR3 nucleotides: TGTGCCAGCACCCGGGATTCTAGCACAGATACGCAGTATTTT. It encodes CASTRDSSTDTQYF.

V usage is TRBV29-1 and J usage is TRBJ2-1, with 7 bases fitting TRBD2. The CDR3 contains 13 residues. The ends lost 4 bases at V and 6 bases at J; junction bases unmatched: 6. In germline, CDR1 is SQVTM, CDR2 ANQGSEA. The CDR3 coding sequence is TGCAGCGTTGCCCACTCGGGGGGCAATGAGCAGTTCTTC. Translated: CSVAHSGGNEQFF.